Below, 30 T cell receptor beta chains from the same sample are listed, as sequenced in a study of siplizumab effects on memory and regulatory T cells. Only in-frame clones appear in the TCRdb table, and some are missing; sequencing was by immunoSEQ multiplex PCR. The sample includes 92,000 or so clones, 75% to 90% of them seen just once. The sequencing sample was made of CD4+ T cells sorted from blood. The source is a human donor in good health.

The chain couples TRBV5-4 to TRBJ2-3; D may match TRBD1 or TRBD2 (5 bases each). This CDR3 comprises 16 residues. V lost 1 base and J 0 bases, leaving 12 bases between the germline ends. Per germline, CDR1 SGHNT and CDR2 YYREEE (reference sequence). The CDR3 DNA sequence: TGTGCCAGCAGCTTGTTGGGGGTGTCCAGCACAGATACGCAGTATTTT. This encodes CASSLLGVSSTDTQYF.

The chain links TRBV18 to TRBJ2-7; 9 bases fit TRBD1. The germline gives CDR1 KGHSH, CDR2 LQKENI. V was clipped by 4 bases and J by 4 bases; unmatched bases: 11. There are 16 residues in the CDR3. The CDR3 DNA is TGTGCCAGCTCACTAAAAACAGGGGGCGCCGGGTACGAGCAGTACTTC. Encoded protein: CASSLKTGGAGYEQYF. The variable domain in full, completed from reference TRBV18 and TRBJ2-7, reads NAGVMQNPRHLVRRRGQEARLRCSPMKGHSHVYWYRQLPEEGLKFMVYLQKENIIDESGMPKERFSAEFPKEGPSILRIQQVVRGDSAAYFCASSLKTGGAGYEQYFGPGTRLTVT.

The chain combines TRBV21-1 with TRBJ2-3; TRBD2, as called in the table, went unchecked against the DNA. TRBV21-1 is a documented pseudogene. The CDR3 sequence is 15 residues long. The CDR3, as DNA: TGTGCCAGCAGAAAAGCGGGAGGGGGGACAGATACGCAGTATTTT. Encoded protein: CASRKAGGGTDTQYF.

The CDR3 coding sequence is TGTGCCAGCAGCTTGGATCCAGGAGGGAGTACAGATACGCAGTATTTT. It encodes CASSLDPGGSTDTQYF. The genes are TRBV5-4 and TRBJ2-3; a weak D match, TRBD2 (6 bases). The CDR3 is 16 amino acids. The V end was cut by 0 bases, the J end by 3 bases, with 14 bases between. CDR1 and CDR2 from the germline V gene are SGHNT and YYREEE (reference sequence). The full variable domain, with the rest looked up from reference TRBV5-4 and TRBJ2-3, is ETGVTQSPTHLIKTRGQQVTLRCSSQSGHNTVSWYQQALGQGPQFIFQYYREEENGRGNFPPRFSGLQFPNYSSELNVNALELDDSALYLCASSLDPGGSTDTQYFGPGTRLTVL.

The rearrangement uses TRBV5-1 and TRBJ1-2, with D possibly TRBD1 on 6 matching bases. This CDR3 contains 12 residues. Between the trimmed V and J ends, which lost 3 bases and 7 bases, there was a span of 10 bases. In germline, CDR1 is SGHRS, CDR2 YFSETQ. The CDR3, as DNA: TGCGCCAGCAGCTCAGGACAGCCTGGCTACACCTTC. Translation: CASSSGQPGYTF.

This sequence joins TRBV4-1 and TRBJ2-3, with D unclear. The CDR3 is made up of 15 amino acids. V lost 1 base and J lost 3, with 11 bases in between. Germline CDR1 and CDR2: MGHRA and YSYEKL. CDR3 loop: CASSQGWIGTDTQYF. For the CDR3, the DNA is TGCGCCAGCAGCCAAGGATGGATAGGAACAGATACGCAGTATTTT.

V usage is TRBV7-3 and J usage is TRBJ1-1, with D maybe TRBD1 (5 bases). Germline V lookup: CDR1 SGHTA, CDR2 FQGTGA. Trimming stripped 5 bases from V and 4 bases from J, with 17 bases between. CDR3 length: 15 residues. CDR3 in DNA: TGTGCCAGCAGCAATCAGGGAGTAGGGAGCACTGAAGCTTTCTTT. Its translation: CASSNQGVGSTEAFF.

As regards this clone: The same CDR3 can be traced to other DNA sequences in this sample. The chain combines TRBV5-5 with TRBJ2-6; unclear D gene. The V gene's germline CDR1 is SGHKS and CDR2 YYEKEE (reference sequence). The CDR3 loop spans 16 amino acids. V lost 0 bases and J 0 bases, leaving 7 bases between the germline ends. The CDR3 DNA reads TGTGCCAGCAGCTTGGGCACTTCCTCTGGGGCCAACGTCCTGACTTTC. The encoded protein is CASSLGTSSGANVLTF.

The chain combines TRBV18 with TRBJ1-4, with TRBD1 as a possible D gene (5 bases). Trimming took off 3 bases at V and 5 bases at J, with 10 bases between the two ends. The CDR3 consists of 14 residues. Germline V CDR1 and CDR2: KGHSH, LQKENI. CDR3 sequence (DNA): TGTGCCAGCTCACCTAGGGACGGGAATGAAAAACTGTTTTTT. Residues: CASSPRDGNEKLFF.

The CDR3: CASSSRIVQETQYF. CDR3 sequence (DNA): TGTGCCAGCAGCTCCCGTATAGTCCAAGAGACCCAGTACTTC. The chain joins TRBV5-8 to TRBJ2-5; D not certain. Trimming pared 3 bases from V and 1 base from J, leaving 10 bases between. CDR1 is SGHTS and CDR2 is YDEGEE in the germline V gene. This CDR3 has 14 residues.

The rearrangement joins TRBV19 to TRBJ2-3; perhaps TRBD2 as D (6 bases). The CDR3 contains 14 residues. Germline-derived CDR1 and CDR2 are LNHDA and SQIVND (reference sequence). With 5 bases removed from V and 2 bases from J, the gap between germline ends came to 11 bases. The CDR3 sequence: CASSLGLFTDTQYF. The CDR3 DNA sequence: TGTGCCAGTAGTCTGGGACTCTTCACAGATACGCAGTATTTT.

The chain carries TRBV5-8 and TRBJ1-5; a weak D match, TRBD1 (6 bases). Germline CDR1 is SGHTS and CDR2 is YDEGEE. V gave up 1 base and J gave up 7 bases, with 12 bases separating them. The CDR3 extends over 14 amino acids. The CDR3 loop reads CASSLLGGGQPQHF. DNA for the CDR3: TGTGCCAGCAGCTTGTTAGGGGGGGGACAGCCCCAGCATTTT.

This rearrangement joins TRBV7-2 to TRBJ2-1; no reliable D call. The CDR3 extends over 18 amino acids. V was cut by 5 bases and J by 2 bases, with 22 bases left in between. CDR1 is SGHTA, CDR2 FQGNSA, per germline. The CDR3 is CASSLGPAETPTYNEQFF. DNA of the CDR3: TGTGCCAGCAGCCTAGGACCCGCCGAGACGCCTACCTACAATGAGCAGTTCTTC.

J is TRBJ2-3 and V is TRBV30; 8 nucleotides agree with TRBD1. Germline trimming cut 1 base from V and 4 bases from J; bases unmatched to any gene: 7. Germline-derived CDR1 and CDR2 are GTSNPN and SVGIG (reference sequence). CDR3 length equals 15 residues. CDR3 sequence: CAWSGRDRWPDTQYF. CDR3 DNA: TGTGCCTGGAGTGGCCGGGACAGGTGGCCAGATACGCAGTATTTT.

V gene TRBV11-3 combines with J gene TRBJ2-2, with TRBD2 matching over 7 bases. Germline V lookup: CDR1 SGHNT, CDR2 YENEEA. The J segment lost 8 bases and the V segment lost 7 bases, leaving 10 bases of the junction unmatched. The CDR3 is made up of 14 amino acids. The CDR3 sequence is CASMRVAGLGELFF. As DNA, the CDR3 is TGTGCCAGCATGAGGGTAGCGGGCCTTGGGGAGCTGTTTTTT.

The CDR3: CASSYHRELFF. The CDR3, as DNA: TGTGCCAGCAGCTACCACCGAGAGCTGTTTTTT. The chain couples TRBV5-8 to TRBJ2-2; D remains unclear. The germline V gene has CDR1 SGHTS and CDR2 YDEGEE. V was trimmed by 3 bases and J by 11 bases, leaving 8 bases between them. The CDR3 is made up of 11 amino acids.

CDR3 residues: CASMRGTNVGNEQFF. In DNA, the CDR3 is TGTGCCAGCATGAGGGGGACTAACGTTGGTAATGAGCAGTTCTTC. The chain carries TRBV6-5 and TRBJ2-1; D might be TRBD2 (7 bases). The CDR3 is 15 residues long. V dropped 7 bases and J dropped 7 bases, with 20 bases sitting between them. Germline V lookup: CDR1 MNHEY, CDR2 SVGAGI.

The chain joins TRBV25-1 to TRBJ1-1, with D tentatively TRBD1 (5 bases). CDR3 length: 16 amino acids. Trimming left V 6 bases short and J 1 base short, with 18 bases between. Germline loops: CDR1 MGHDK, CDR2 SYGVNS. The CDR3 sequence is CASRARDGKGNTEAFF. CDR3 DNA: TGTGCCAGCAGGGCCCGGGACGGTAAAGGGAACACTGAAGCTTTCTTT. The full variable domain, rest sourced from reference TRBV25-1 and TRBJ1-1, is EADIYQTPRYLVIGTGKKITLECSQTMGHDKMYWYQQDPGMELHLIHYSYGVNSTEKGDLSSESTVSRIRTEHFPLTLESARPSHTSQYLCASRARDGKGNTEAFFGQGTRLTVV.

V gene TRBV7-2 combines with J gene TRBJ2-1; D remains ambiguous. Germline V CDR1 and CDR2: SGHTA, FQGNSA. The CDR3 extends over 12 amino acids. V dropped 2 bases and J dropped 10 bases, with 9 bases sitting between them. The CDR3, as DNA: TGTGCCAGCAGCTTATTTAGTACCGAGCAGTTCTTC. This gives the protein CASSLFSTEQFF.

The chain has TRBV6-1 and TRBJ1-5; no firm D call. Germline V lookup: CDR1 MNHNS, CDR2 SASEGT. The CDR3 is 13 amino acids. Trimming cost V 7 bases and J 0 bases, with 7 bases left between them. The chain's CDR3 is CASMKSSNQPQHF. The CDR3 bases are TGTGCCAGCATGAAGTCTAGCAATCAGCCCCAGCATTTT.

V and J are TRBV27 and TRBJ1-2; TRBD1 might be the D (6 bases). Trimming pared 5 bases from V and 4 bases from J, leaving 14 bases between. Germline assignment: CDR1 MNHEY and CDR2 SMNVEV (reference sequence). CDR3 length: 14 residues. The CDR3 is CASSAPGVRYGYTF. In DNA, the CDR3 is TGTGCCAGCAGTGCCCCAGGGGTTCGCTATGGCTACACCTTC.

This clone was seen a single time. The genes are TRBV5-1 and TRBJ2-5; no definite D call. Germline CDR1 SGHRS, CDR2 YFSETQ. The CDR3 is 14 residues long. The V and J ends lost 0 bases and 4 bases respectively, with 10 bases between them. The CDR3 sequence is CASSLGSLGETQYF. CDR3 nucleotide sequence: TGCGCCAGCAGCTTGGGTTCGCTTGGAGAGACCCAGTACTTC.

The chain combines TRBV7-2 with TRBJ2-5, with 8 nucleotides matching TRBD2. The ends lost 4 bases at V and 6 bases at J; junction bases unmatched: 7. The CDR3 is 14 residues long. Germline V lookup: CDR1 SGHTA, CDR2 FQGNSA. The CDR3 spells CASSSKRETQTQYF. The CDR3 nucleotides read TGTGCCAGCAGCTCTAAGCGGGAGACCCAGACCCAGTACTTC.

This clone was seen just once. The rearrangement uses TRBV5-4 and TRBJ2-3, with a tentative D call TRBD2 (6 bases). The germline V gene has CDR1 SGHNT and CDR2 YYREEE (reference sequence). CDR3 length equals 15 residues. V was trimmed by 1 base and J by 1 base, leaving 10 bases between them. The CDR3 bases are TGTGCCAGCAGCTTGATGGCTAGCGGCACAGATACGCAGTATTTT. It encodes CASSLMASGTDTQYF.

The gene calls are TRBV6-5 and TRBJ1-1; D remains unclear. Germline CDR1 MNHEY, CDR2 SVGAGI. V shed 7 bases and J shed 0 bases, with 12 bases lying between them. The CDR3 length is 14 residues. CDR3: CASIPTGMNTEAFF. The DNA for the CDR3 is TGTGCCAGCATCCCGACCGGTATGAACACTGAAGCTTTCTTT.

The J gene is TRBJ1-3, the V gene TRBV7-2; TRBD1 might be the D (6 bases). The germline gives CDR1 SGHTA, CDR2 FQGNSA. The CDR3 runs 15 residues. Trimming stripped 0 bases from V and 4 bases from J, with 10 bases between. The CDR3 is CASSLATGPGNTIYF. The DNA of the CDR3 is TGTGCCAGCAGCTTAGCTACAGGGCCCGGAAACACCATATATTTT.

V usage is TRBV7-6 and J usage is TRBJ1-2; the match to TRBD1 covers 8 bases. CDR1 is SGHVS and CDR2 is FNYEAQ in the germline V gene. Trimming took 2 bases from V and 6 from J; bases not matched to a gene: 8. This CDR3 is built from 15 residues. The DNA for the CDR3 is TGTGCCAGCAGCTTATCGGGTCAGGGGGCGGATGGCTACACCTTC. Translation: CASSLSGQGADGYTF.

Worth noting for this clone: The junction and the germline gene differ at one end; a read error may be behind it. This chain joins TRBV6-5 and TRBJ1-5; no reliable D call. CDR3 length equals 12 residues. Germline CDR1 is MNHEY and CDR2 is SVGAGI. The CDR3 sequence: CASHTYNRPQHF. In nucleotides, the CDR3 is TGTGCCAGCCACACTTACAATCGGCCCCAGCATTTT.

The chain couples TRBV30 to TRBJ2-7; D perhaps matches TRBD1 (5 bases). Trimming left V 1 base short and J 3 bases short, with 10 bases between. Per the germline V gene, CDR1 is GTSNPN and CDR2 is SVGIG (reference sequence). This CDR3 spans 13 amino acids. In DNA, the CDR3 is TGTGCCTGGAGTGGAGGAAGGGGCTACGAGCAGTACTTC. This codes for CAWSGGRGYEQYF.

V is TRBV7-8 and J is TRBJ2-5, with D perhaps given as TRBD1 or TRBD2 (6 bases each). There are 17 residues in the CDR3. Per germline, CDR1 SGHVS and CDR2 FQNEAQ. V lost 1 base to trimming and J lost 5 bases, with 20 bases between them. CDR3 coding DNA: TGTGCCAGCAGCTTAGTCCCCCGGGGGCCCTATCGGGAGACCCAGTACTTC. Translated: CASSLVPRGPYRETQYF.